This record covers a single TCR beta chain. This specimen belongs to a study of human T cells and chemical hapten exposure. Across the study: The sensitizer, 2% DPC, was used on around 2 cm by around 2 cm of upper inner arm skin.

This CDR3 has 10 residues. The germline CDR1 and CDR2 sequences are MGHDK and SYGVNS. Trimming pared 8 bases from V and 11 bases from J, leaving 11 bases between. Indicated time point: patch test 2, 6 weeks after DPC sensitization. Treatment: therapeutic diphenylcyclopropenone sensitization with weekly scalp DPC. Each CDR3 protein gets one entry after TCRdb re-called the RACE reads with MiXCR. This table holds 75,000 to 100,000 distinct CDR3 sequences, 7% to 10% found once. The rearrangement uses TRBV25-1 and TRBJ2-3; the D is unclear. This TCR was recovered from a woman in her thirties or forties with alopecia areata. Some clones in this sample may be carry-over from other donors' samples. This specimen consisted of whole blood, obtained in connection with sensitization to the hapten diphenylcyclopropenone (DPC). In nucleotides, the CDR3 is TGTGCCAGCGGTGTGGATGGGCAGTATTTT. Protein sequence: CASGVDGQYF.